This TCR beta chain was found in a study of cytomegalovirus exposure and HLA in healthy donors. The germline CDR1 and CDR2 sequences are SGHTA and FQGNSA. This CDR3 is built from 11 residues. V lost 5 bases and J 6 bases, leaving 4 bases between the germline ends. It was with 60 Vbeta and 13 Jbeta primers that the PCR ran. Sequenced by immunoSEQ multiplex PCR; TCRdb stores in-frame clones only, minus some. The table records 50,000 to 75,000 clones, 80% of them present only once. The rearrangement links TRBV7-2 to TRBJ2-2; D not certain. Sequencing used PBMCs. The receptor comes from a woman aged 40 to 49 in good health and CMV-seronegative. CDR3 coding DNA: TGTGCCAGCAGCCTCGCCGGGGAGCTGTTTTTT. Amino acids: CASSLAGELFF.